A selection of T cell receptor beta chains follows, all from one sample in a study of blood T cell repertoires in COVID-19. The assay was immunoSEQ multiplex PCR, and TCRdb's table has in-frame clones only and misses some. The sample consists of roughly 160,000 clones, 70% to 90% of them appearing once. Sample: peripheral blood. Source of these receptors: a man aged 55 to 70 with COVID-19, enrolled during active disease. Both conserved end residues are part of each CDR3. The order of the fields is D gene, J gene, V gene, clone size, CDR3 protein, CDR3 DNA. The D gene is left open where the match is weak. Only part of the rows carry a size: once, few, many, or a class if the clone is expanded.

. TRBJ2-7 TRBV5-8 . CASSLRRTASYEQYF TGTGCCAGCAGCTTGAGGAGGACTGCTTCCTACGAGCAGTACTTC
TRBD2 TRBJ2-3 TRBV20-1 few CSASLLREGTDTQYF TGCAGTGCTAGTCTCTTGCGGGAGGGGACAGATACGCAGTATTTT
TRBD1 TRBJ2-2 TRBV9 . CASSVGSGTGVTGELFF TGTGCCAGCAGCGTAGGATCCGGGACAGGGGTCACCGGGGAGCTGTTTTTT
TRBD1 TRBJ2-1 TRBV7-9 . CASNLGTDLNEQFF TGTGCCAGCAACCTTGGGACAGACCTCAATGAGCAGTTCTTC
. TRBJ1-4 TRBV3-1/TRBV3-2 . CASSPGGEKLFF TGTGCCAGCAGCCCGGGTGGTGAAAAACTGTTTTTT
. TRBJ1-5 TRBV2 . CASRGDIRQPQHF TGTGCCAGCAGGGGGGACATTAGACAGCCCCAGCATTTT
TRBD1 TRBJ2-3 TRBV29-1 . CSVVGTASTDTQYF TGCAGCGTGGTAGGGACAGCTAGCACAGATACGCAGTATTTT
TRBD2 TRBJ2-2 TRBV18 . CASSPRGTSGRDTGELFF TGTGCCAGCTCACCGAGAGGGACTAGCGGGCGAGACACCGGGGAGCTGTTTTTT
. TRBJ2-5 TRBV6-2/TRBV6-3 . CASSYGGGAEETQYF TGTGCCAGCAGTTACGGTGGCGGGGCCGAAGAGACCCAGTACTTC
TRBD1 TRBJ2-3 TRBV9 . CASSKRPLEWTGSTDTQYF TGTGCCAGCAGCAAACGACCGTTAGAATGGACAGGGAGCACAGATACGCAGTATTTT
. TRBJ1-1 TRBV11-2 . CASSLDGGTEAFF TGTGCCAGCAGCTTAGATGGGGGGACTGAAGCTTTCTTT
. TRBJ2-1 TRBV9 few CASSALAGPYNEQFF TGTGCCAGCAGCGCGTTGGCTGGCCCCTACAATGAGCAGTTCTTC
. TRBJ1-1 TRBV18 . CASRYDRNTEAFF TGTGCCAGTAGATATGACAGGAACACTGAAGCTTTCTTT
TRBD1 TRBJ1-1 TRBV7-9 few CASSLDGVQGKSEAFF TGTGCCAGCAGCTTAGATGGGGTACAGGGGAAGTCTGAAGCTTTCTTT
TRBD1 TRBJ2-7 TRBV29-1 . CSVSGQGMYEQYF TGCAGCGTCTCCGGACAGGGTATGTACGAGCAGTACTTC
. TRBJ1-1 TRBV19 . CASSSFQTANTEAFF TGTGCCAGTAGTTCCTTTCAGACAGCGAACACTGAAGCTTTCTTT
. TRBJ1-5 TRBV6-5 . CASSYAEENQPQHF TGTGCCAGCAGTTACGCGGAGGAAAATCAGCCCCAGCATTTT
. TRBJ1-1 TRBV7-2 . CASSSSRFGEAFF TGTGCCAGCAGCTCCTCTAGGTTTGGTGAAGCTTTCTTT
. TRBJ2-3 TRBV28 few CASSSDTNTDTQYF TGTGCCAGCAGTTCAGACACAAACACAGATACGCAGTATTTT
TRBD1 TRBJ1-5 TRBV2 . CASSGQGIDNQPQHF TGTGCCAGCAGTGGACAGGGGATTGACAATCAGCCCCAGCATTTT
. TRBJ1-1 TRBV3-1/TRBV3-2 . CASSPQGTEAFF TGTGCCAGCAGCCCCCAGGGCACTGAAGCTTTCTTT
. TRBJ1-1 TRBV7-2 . CASSLGGGRTEAFF TGTGCCAGCAGCTTAGGCGGGGGGCGCACTGAAGCTTTCTTT
. TRBJ2-2 TRBV27 . CASGDTFTGELFF TGTGCCAGCGGGGACACTTTCACCGGGGAGCTGTTTTTT
TRBD2 TRBJ2-1 TRBV7-3 . CASSFYTSGSNEQFF TGTGCCAGCAGCTTTTATACTAGCGGGAGCAATGAGCAGTTCTTC
TRBD1 TRBJ2-7 TRBV7-2 few CASSPSGQGIYEQYF TGTGCCAGCAGCCCGAGCGGACAGGGGATCTACGAGCAGTACTTC
. TRBJ1-5 TRBV3-1/TRBV3-2 . CASSQDMSGNQPQHF TGTGCCAGCAGCCAAGATATGTCGGGGAATCAGCCCCAGCATTTT
TRBD1 TRBJ1-2 TRBV6-2/TRBV6-3 . CASSSPHGTERYGYTF TGTGCCAGCAGTAGTCCCCATGGGACAGAGCGCTATGGCTACACCTTC
TRBD1 TRBJ2-5 TRBV5-5 . CASSNRTGAETQYF TGTGCCAGCAGCAACAGGACAGGGGCCGAGACCCAGTACTTC
TRBD1 TRBJ2-1 TRBV6-5 . CASRTGGGNEQFF TGTGCCAGCAGGACAGGGGGTGGAAATGAGCAGTTCTTC
. TRBJ1-4 TRBV28 . CASSPSGTGGHEKLFF TGTGCCAGCAGTCCATCCGGGACCGGAGGGCATGAAAAACTGTTTTTT
. TRBJ1-2 TRBV30 . CAWSGEGGYTF TGTGCCTGGAGTGGGGAGGGTGGCTACACCTTC
. TRBJ1-2 TRBV7-2 . CASSLPPGLNGYTF TGTGCCAGCAGCTTACCTCCAGGGTTAAATGGCTACACCTTC
. TRBJ2-2 TRBV5-1 . CASSPGGGGGTGELFF TGCGCCAGCAGCCCCGGGGGCGGGGGCGGCACCGGGGAGCTGTTTTTT
TRBD1 TRBJ2-4 TRBV7-2 . CASSSPTRGRVAKNIQYF TGTGCCAGCAGCTCCCCCACCAGGGGGCGAGTAGCCAAAAACATTCAGTACTTC
TRBD1 TRBJ1-2 TRBV5-1 few CASSPYGQGEVGYTF TGCGCCAGCAGCCCCTACGGACAGGGGGAAGTTGGCTACACCTTC
. TRBJ1-5 TRBV19 . CAAGGVGNQPQHF TGTGCCGCTGGGGGGGTGGGCAATCAGCCCCAGCATTTT
TRBD2 TRBJ2-3 TRBV19 few CASTKRDTDTQYF TGTGCCAGTACAAAGCGGGACACAGATACGCAGTATTTT
TRBD1 TRBJ1-6 TRBV6-4 . CASSEVDGKRGPRNSPLHF TGTGCCAGCAGTGAGGTGGACGGGAAGAGGGGGCCCCGTAATTCACCCCTCCACTTT
TRBD2 TRBJ2-2 TRBV9 . CAVGGDTGELFF TGTGCCGTCGGGGGGGATACCGGGGAGCTGTTTTTT
TRBD1 TRBJ1-3 TRBV5-1 once CASSPGTVSGNTIYF TGCGCCAGCAGCCCGGGGACAGTTTCTGGAAACACCATATATTTT
. TRBJ1-6 TRBV6-5 . CASSFSAGRGSPLHF TGTGCCAGCAGTTTTTCCGCGGGACGCGGTTCACCCCTCCACTTT
TRBD2 TRBJ2-1 TRBV9 . CASSVVLRGGYDEQFF TGTGCCAGCAGCGTAGTTTTACGGGGGGGATATGATGAGCAGTTCTTC
. TRBJ1-4 TRBV15 . CATSRDLEGHAGKLFF TGTGCCACCAGCAGAGATCTCGAAGGGCATGCGGGAAAACTGTTTTTT
. TRBJ2-2 TRBV6-4 . CASSPTETGELFF TGTGCCAGCAGTCCTACGGAGACCGGGGAGCTGTTTTTT
. TRBJ1-2 TRBV28 . CASRGRGTNYGYTF TGTGCCAGCAGAGGCAGGGGAACTAACTATGGCTACACCTTC
. TRBJ2-3 TRBV11-2 . CASSLRTGTSTDTQYF TGTGCCAGCAGCTTGAGGACGGGAACTAGCACAGATACGCAGTATTTT